This TCR beta chain is drawn from a study of cytomegalovirus exposure and HLA in healthy donors. The primer mix had 60 Vbeta and 13 Jbeta primers. Some clones are missing from TCRdb's copy, which holds only in-frame ones; the method was immunoSEQ multiplex PCR. The sample lists roughly 180,000 clones, under 80% occurring once. Study-level results: It was in a later analysis that TCR association rates were seen to vary by HLA locus, highest for DRB1 and lowest for HLA-C. The authors reported that TCR beta sequences could predict HLA-A and HLA-B alleles. These predictions were accurate for most subjects in the first cohort. In a later analysis, most CMV-associated TCR beta chains appeared HLA-restricted. Immune exposure information comprised only CMV serostatus.

On this clone itself: The antigen remains undetermined.

Sequenced: PBMCs. This clonotype was sampled from a woman aged 30 to 39 in good health and CMV-seropositive.

The CDR3 nucleotides are TGTGCCAGCAGCGTAGTATCGGGGGAGACCCAGTACTTC. It codes for CASSVVSGETQYF. This rearrangement joins TRBV9 to TRBJ2-5, with D possibly being TRBD2 (5 bases). Germline assignment: CDR1 SGDLS and CDR2 YYNGEE. The CDR3 has 13 residues. Deletions cut 0 bases from V and 5 bases from J, with 8 bases between.